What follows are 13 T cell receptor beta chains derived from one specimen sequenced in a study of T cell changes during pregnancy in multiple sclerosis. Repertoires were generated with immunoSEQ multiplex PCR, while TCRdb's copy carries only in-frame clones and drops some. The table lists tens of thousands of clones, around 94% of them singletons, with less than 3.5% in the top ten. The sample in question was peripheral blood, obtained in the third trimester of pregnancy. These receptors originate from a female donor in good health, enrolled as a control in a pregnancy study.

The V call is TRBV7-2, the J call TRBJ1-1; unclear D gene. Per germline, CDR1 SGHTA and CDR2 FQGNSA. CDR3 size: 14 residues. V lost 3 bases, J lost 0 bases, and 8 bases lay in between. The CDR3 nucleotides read TGTGCCAGCAGCTTGGCCGACTTGAACACTGAAGCTTTCTTT. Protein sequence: CASSLADLNTEAFF.

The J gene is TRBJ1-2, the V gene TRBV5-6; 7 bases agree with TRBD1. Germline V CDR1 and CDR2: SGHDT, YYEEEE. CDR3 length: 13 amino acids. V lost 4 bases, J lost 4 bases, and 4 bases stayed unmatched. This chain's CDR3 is CASSTGTAYGYTF. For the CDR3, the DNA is TGTGCCAGCAGCACGGGGACAGCCTATGGCTACACCTTC.

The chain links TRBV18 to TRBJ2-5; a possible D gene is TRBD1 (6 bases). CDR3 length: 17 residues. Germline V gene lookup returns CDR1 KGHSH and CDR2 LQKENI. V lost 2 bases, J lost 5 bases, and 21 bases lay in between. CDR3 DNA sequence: TGTGCCAGCTCACCAGTCGCCGGGAACGGACAGACGGAGACCCAGTACTTC. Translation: CASSPVAGNGQTETQYF.

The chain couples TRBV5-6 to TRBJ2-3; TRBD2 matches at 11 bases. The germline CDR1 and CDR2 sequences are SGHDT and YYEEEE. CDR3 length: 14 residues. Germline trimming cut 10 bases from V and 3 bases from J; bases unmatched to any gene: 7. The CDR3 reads CAGGTSGRTDTQYF. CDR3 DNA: TGTGCCGGGGGAACTAGCGGGAGAACAGATACGCAGTATTTT.

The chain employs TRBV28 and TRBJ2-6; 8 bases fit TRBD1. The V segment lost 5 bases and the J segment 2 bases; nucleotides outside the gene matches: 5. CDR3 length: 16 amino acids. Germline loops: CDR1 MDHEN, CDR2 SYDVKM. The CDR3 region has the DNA TGTGCCAGCAGTCTCTACAGGGGGACTGGGGCCAACGTCCTGACTTTC. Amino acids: CASSLYRGTGANVLTF.

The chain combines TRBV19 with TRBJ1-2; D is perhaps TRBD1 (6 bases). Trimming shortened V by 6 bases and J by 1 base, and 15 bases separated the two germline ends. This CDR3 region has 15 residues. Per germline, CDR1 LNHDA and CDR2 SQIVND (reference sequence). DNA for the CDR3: TGTGCCAGTAGGACCGTGGGGACACTTAACTATGGCTACACCTTC. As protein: CASRTVGTLNYGYTF.

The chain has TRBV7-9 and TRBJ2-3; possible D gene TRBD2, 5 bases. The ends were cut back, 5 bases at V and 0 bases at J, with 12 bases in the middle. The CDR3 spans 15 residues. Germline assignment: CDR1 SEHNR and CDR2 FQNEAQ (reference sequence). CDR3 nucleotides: TGTGCCAGCAGCGGACGAGAGCGGAGCACAGATACGCAGTATTTT. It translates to CASSGRERSTDTQYF.

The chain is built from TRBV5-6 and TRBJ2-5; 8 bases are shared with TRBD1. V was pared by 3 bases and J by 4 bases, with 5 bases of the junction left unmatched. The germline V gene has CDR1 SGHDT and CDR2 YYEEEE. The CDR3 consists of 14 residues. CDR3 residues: CASSSQGAPETQYF. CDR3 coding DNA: TGTGCCAGCAGCTCCCAGGGGGCCCCAGAGACCCAGTACTTC.

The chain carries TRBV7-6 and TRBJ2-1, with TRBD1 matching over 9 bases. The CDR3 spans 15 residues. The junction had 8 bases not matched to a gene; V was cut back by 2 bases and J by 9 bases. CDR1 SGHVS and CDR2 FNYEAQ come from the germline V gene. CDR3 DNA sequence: TGTGCCAGCAGCTTACAGGACAGGGGAGGAACTGAGCAGTTCTTC. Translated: CASSLQDRGGTEQFF. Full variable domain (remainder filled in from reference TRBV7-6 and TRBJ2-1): GAGVSQSPRYKVTKRGQDVALRCDPISGHVSLYWYRQALGQGPEFLTYFNYEAQQDKSGLPNDRFSAERPEGSISTLTIQRTEQRDSAMYRCASSLQDRGGTEQFFGPGTRLTVL.

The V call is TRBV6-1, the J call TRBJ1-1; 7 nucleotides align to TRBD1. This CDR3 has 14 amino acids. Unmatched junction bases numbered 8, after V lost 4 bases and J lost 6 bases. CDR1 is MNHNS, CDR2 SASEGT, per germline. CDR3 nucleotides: TGTGCCAGCAGTGGCAGACAGGGTTTCGCTGAAGCTTTCTTT. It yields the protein CASSGRQGFAEAFF.

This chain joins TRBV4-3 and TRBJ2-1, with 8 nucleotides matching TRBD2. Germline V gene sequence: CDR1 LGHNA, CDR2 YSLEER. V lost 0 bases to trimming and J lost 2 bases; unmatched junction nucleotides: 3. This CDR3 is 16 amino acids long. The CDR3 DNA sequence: TGCGCCAGCAGCCAAGAGGCGGGAGGTGCCTACAATGAGCAGTTCTTC. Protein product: CASSQEAGGAYNEQFF.

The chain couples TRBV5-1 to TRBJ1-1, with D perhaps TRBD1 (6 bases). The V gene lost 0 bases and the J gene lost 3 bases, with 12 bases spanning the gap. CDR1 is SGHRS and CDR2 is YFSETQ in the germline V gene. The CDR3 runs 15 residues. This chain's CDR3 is CASSLAQGRDTEAFF. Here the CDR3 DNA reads TGCGCCAGCAGCTTGGCGCAGGGGAGGGACACTGAAGCTTTCTTT.

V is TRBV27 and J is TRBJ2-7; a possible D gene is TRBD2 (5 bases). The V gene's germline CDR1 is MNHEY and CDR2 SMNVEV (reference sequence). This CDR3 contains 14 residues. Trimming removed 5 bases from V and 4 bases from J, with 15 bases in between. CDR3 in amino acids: CASSPFSGSYEQYF. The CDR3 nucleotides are TGTGCCAGCAGTCCCTTTAGTGGGAGTTACGAGCAGTACTTC.